The clone carrying this T cell receptor (beta chain) was detected only a few times. Its specificity is unknown. Trimming took 6 bases from V and 4 from J, leaving 12 bases between them. Germline values: CDR1 SNHLY, CDR2 FYNNEI. The CDR3 has 13 residues. The sample comes from a study of beta chain features in type 1 diabetes. Sequencing targeted expressed TCRB transcripts, as all isolated RNA had been reverse transcribed. Libraries were prepared by immunoSEQ multiplex PCR; TCRdb keeps only in-frame clonotypes and omits some of them. The top ten hold about 0.6% of the sample, which has 130,000 or so clones, about 9.1% seen once. General study findings and limits: Patients' naive, central memory and Treg TCRB repertoires seemed closer to one another than those of healthy donors. Patients with type 1 diabetes carried fewer insertions and had more deletions at their VDJ junctions.

The gene calls are TRBV2 and TRBJ2-5; D gene unclear. This receptor was taken from a woman aged 40 to 49 in good health. Sequencing was carried out using central memory CD4+ T cells from blood. For the CDR3, the DNA is TGTGCCAGCAGCTTAACGAGGAGAGAGACCCAGTACTTC. This encodes CASSLTRRETQYF.